This TCR beta chain was observed in a study of T cells in narcolepsy listed by TCRdb under 2018. Background for the entire study: Healthy control donors were enrolled in the study alongside patients who had narcolepsy type 1 or type 2 (NT1, NT2). To look for autoreactive T cells in narcolepsy patients that target self-antigens of hypocretin neurons (hypocretin, TRIB2), the study used TCR Vbeta sequencing to follow clonotypes in blood and CSF.

The receptor library was made with the immunoSEQ multiplex PCR assay. The table was pulled from immuneACCESS by TCRdb, which kept in-frame rearrangements only. Such tables lose some clones; where checked, under half of the loss comes from unresolved V genes, and the rest has no known cause. The sample contains over 10,000 clones, roughly 89% of them found a single time. Under 2% of the sample rests with the top ten. Overall study outcomes, separate from this receptor: In plots comparing CSF and blood CD4+ T cell clonotypes from the same patient, HCRT-specific and TRIB2-specific autoreactive clonotypes were highlighted. Some blood memory CD4+ repertoires from patients and controls contained no sequences matching autoreactive T cell clones. Patients and controls had similar numbers of sequenced blood memory CD4+ clonotypes, with averages of 39,000 to 50,000 in patients and around 36,000 in controls. Autoreactive clonotypes were reported to be detected serially in the blood of the same patients and of different patients, but not in the blood of healthy controls.

This clone came up a few times. This clone's antigen is unknown. Qualities for individual bases were not recorded, and no much larger clone is one base off. V was cut back by 2 bases and J by 0 bases, leaving a gap of 21 bases between them. Taken from the germline V gene, the CDR1 and CDR2 loops are SGHRS and YFSETQ. Including the terminal cysteine and phenylalanine, the CDR3 comprises 19 residues. Only the CDR3 region is kept as DNA, spanning 57 bases read in frame from base 1. For TCR Vbeta sequencing, memory CD4+ T cells were sorted ex vivo from the peripheral blood of both healthy controls and narcolepsy patients.

Sequencing input: CD45RA- memory CD4+ T cells from PBMCs. In the paper's terms, the cell subset or site label means: memory T cells sorted ex vivo from peripheral blood. Here the chain combines TRBV5-1 and TRBJ1-3; the best D guess is TRBD1, with 5 bases matching. The sequence was obtained from a human donor with narcolepsy. CDR3 protein: CASSLSGTRGDHSGNTIYF. The sequence in DNA is TGCGCCAGCAGCTTATCCGGGACTAGGGGCGACCACTCTGGAAACACCATATATTTT.